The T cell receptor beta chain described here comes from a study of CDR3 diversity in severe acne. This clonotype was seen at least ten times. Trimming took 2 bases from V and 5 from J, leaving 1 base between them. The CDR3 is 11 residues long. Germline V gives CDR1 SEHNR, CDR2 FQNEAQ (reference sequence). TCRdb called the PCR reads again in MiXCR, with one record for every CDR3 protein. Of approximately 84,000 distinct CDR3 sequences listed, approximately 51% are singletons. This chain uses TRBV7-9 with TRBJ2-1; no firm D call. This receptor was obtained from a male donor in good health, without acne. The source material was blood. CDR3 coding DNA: TGTGCCAGCAGCTTACACAATGAGCAGTTCTTC. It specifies CASSLHNEQFF.